This section outlines one TCR beta chain sequence together with its context. The data were taken from a study of blood T cell repertoires in COVID-19. The overall study: COVID-19 samples, acute and convalescent, were from the United States, Italy and Spain. Sample material is recorded as cDNA or gDNA derived from T cells, B-cell-depleted T cells, or PBMCs.

In the authors' workflow: Cell counts per sample came from amplifying reference gene primers. Libraries were prepared by immunoSEQ multiplex PCR; TCRdb keeps only in-frame clonotypes and omits some of them. V and J calls and clone size are as listed in that table; D and trimming were resolved from the DNA. The table lists approximately 110,000 clones, around 81% of them singletons. J was trimmed by 4 bases and V by 3 bases; bases with no gene match: 8. The V gene's germline CDR1 is SGDLS and CDR2 YYNGEE. The CDR3 spans 16 residues. Sequenced: peripheral blood. The V gene is TRBV9, the J gene TRBJ2-5, with 11 bases aligning to TRBD1. This TCR derives from a human donor in a cohort sampled during active or convalescent COVID-19. The CDR3 protein is CASSAVGQGAGETQYF. The CDR3 DNA follows: TGTGCCAGCAGCGCAGTAGGACAGGGGGCGGGAGAGACCCAGTACTTC.